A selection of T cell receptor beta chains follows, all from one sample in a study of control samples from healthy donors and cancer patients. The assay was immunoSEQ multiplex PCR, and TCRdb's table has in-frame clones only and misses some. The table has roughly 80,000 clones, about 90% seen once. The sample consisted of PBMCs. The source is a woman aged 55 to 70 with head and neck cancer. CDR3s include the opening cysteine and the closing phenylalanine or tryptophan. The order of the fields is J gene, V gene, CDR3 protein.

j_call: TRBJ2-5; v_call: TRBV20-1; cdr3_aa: CSASLQETQYF
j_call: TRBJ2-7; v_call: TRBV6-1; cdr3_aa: CASSEMSGNSYEQYF
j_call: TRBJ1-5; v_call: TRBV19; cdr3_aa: CASSMPGRGQPQHF
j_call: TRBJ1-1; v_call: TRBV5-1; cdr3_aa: CASSFRTDTEAFF
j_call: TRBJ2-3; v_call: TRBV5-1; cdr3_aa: CASSLGAYIDGVNTQYF
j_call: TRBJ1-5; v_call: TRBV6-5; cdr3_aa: CASSRGDGSNQPQHF
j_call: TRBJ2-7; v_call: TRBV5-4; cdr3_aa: CASSSLAGGSYEQYF
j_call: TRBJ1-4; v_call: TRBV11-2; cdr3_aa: CASSPRGTLGGNEKLFF
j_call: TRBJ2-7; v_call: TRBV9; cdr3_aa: CASSATGVRYEQYF
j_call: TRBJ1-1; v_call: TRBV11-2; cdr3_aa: CASSRTGRGNTEAFF
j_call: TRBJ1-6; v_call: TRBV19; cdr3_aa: CASSISRTGVSPLHF
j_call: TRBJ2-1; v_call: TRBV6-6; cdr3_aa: CASSRSGYNEQFF
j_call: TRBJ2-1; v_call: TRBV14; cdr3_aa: CASSPRPVAGILNEQFF
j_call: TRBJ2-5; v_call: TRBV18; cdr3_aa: CASSPIQGVQETQYF
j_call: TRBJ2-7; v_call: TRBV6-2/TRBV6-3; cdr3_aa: CASSKNRGTATYYEQYF
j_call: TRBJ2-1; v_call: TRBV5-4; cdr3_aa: CASSLGAGVEFF
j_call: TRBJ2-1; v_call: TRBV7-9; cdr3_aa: CASSSGQFNEQFF
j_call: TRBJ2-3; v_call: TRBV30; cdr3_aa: CAWSVGLADSTDTQYF
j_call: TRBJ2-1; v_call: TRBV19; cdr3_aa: CASSIDEVSNEQFF
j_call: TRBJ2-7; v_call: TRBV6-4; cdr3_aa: CASKGVYEQYF
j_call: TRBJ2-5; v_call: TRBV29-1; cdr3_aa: CSVVTSRETQYF
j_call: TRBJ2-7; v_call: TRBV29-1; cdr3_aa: CSVVGSGRAPGSYEQYF
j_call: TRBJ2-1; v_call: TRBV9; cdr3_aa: CASSPRTSGGNEQFF
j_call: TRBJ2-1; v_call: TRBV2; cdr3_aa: CASSVVNEQFF
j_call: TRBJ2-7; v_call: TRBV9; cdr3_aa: CASSVAIGSSYEQYF
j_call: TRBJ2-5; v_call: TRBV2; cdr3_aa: CASSALTGQETQYF
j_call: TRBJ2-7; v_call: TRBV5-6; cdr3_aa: CASSPPFRASGRSYEQYF
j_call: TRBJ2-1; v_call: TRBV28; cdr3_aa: CASTVAGSYNEQFF
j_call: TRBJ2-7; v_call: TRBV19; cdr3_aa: CASSIPGPYEQYF
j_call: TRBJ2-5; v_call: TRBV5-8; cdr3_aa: CASSLRRRETQYF
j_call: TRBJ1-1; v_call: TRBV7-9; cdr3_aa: CASSNQGVGEAFF
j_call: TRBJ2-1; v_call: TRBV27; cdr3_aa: CASSYPGTSGHNEQFF
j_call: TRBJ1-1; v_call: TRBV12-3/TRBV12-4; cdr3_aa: CASSFMGPSEAFF
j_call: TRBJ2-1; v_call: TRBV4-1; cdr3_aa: CASSQLFATPEQFF
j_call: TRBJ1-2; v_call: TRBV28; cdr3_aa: CASSLRGQGAGGYTF
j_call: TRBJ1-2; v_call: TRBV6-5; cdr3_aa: CASSDTESGYTF
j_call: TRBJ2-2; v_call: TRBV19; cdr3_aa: CASTNMGRARDTGELFF
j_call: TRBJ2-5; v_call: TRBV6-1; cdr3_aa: CASSDRGETQYF
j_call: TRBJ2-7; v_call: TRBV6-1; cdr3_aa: CASSASGTSGPHEQYF
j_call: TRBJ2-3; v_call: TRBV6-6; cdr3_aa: CASSYHGAGGDTQYF
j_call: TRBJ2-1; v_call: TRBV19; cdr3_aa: CASRDSGRASRNEQFF
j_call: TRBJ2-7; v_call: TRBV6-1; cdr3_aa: CASSDGLAGDFPYEQYF
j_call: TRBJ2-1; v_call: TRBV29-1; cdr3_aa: CSVGHPTSSYNEQFF
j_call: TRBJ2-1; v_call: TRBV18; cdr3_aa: CASSIDASAYNEQFF
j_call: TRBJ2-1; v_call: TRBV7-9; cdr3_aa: CASRQLQGPYNEQFF
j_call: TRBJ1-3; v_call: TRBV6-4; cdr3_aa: CASSDAGSAGNTIYF
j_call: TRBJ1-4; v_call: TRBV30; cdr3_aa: CAWSPNGALNEKLFF
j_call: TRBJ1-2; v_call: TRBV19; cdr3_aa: CASSISEINYGYTF
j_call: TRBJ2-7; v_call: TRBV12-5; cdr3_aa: CASGLFPTYEQYF
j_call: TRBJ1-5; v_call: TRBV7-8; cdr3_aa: CASSRTGGNQPQHF
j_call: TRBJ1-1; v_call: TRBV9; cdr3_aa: CASSPTGAGEFEAFF
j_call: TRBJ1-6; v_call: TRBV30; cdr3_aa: CAWSGQPNSPLHF
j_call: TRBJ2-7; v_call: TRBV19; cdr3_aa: CASSGIAADYEQYF
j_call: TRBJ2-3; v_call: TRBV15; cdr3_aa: CATSRDSKGADTQYF
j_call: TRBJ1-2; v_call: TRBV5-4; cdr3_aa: CASSLGARYGYTF
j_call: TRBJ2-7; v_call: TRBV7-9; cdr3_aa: CASSFRLEKAGGSYEQYF